A selection of T cell receptor beta chains follows, all from one sample in a study of blood T cell repertoires in COVID-19. Only in-frame clones appear in the TCRdb table, and some are missing; sequencing was by immunoSEQ multiplex PCR. The sample holds some 170,000 clones, 78% seen once. Input material: PBMCs or T cells enriched from blood (not recorded which). These receptors came from a woman between 50 and 59 years old who had recovered from COVID-19. CDR3s include the opening cysteine and the closing phenylalanine or tryptophan. Fields, in order: J gene, V gene, D gene, CDR3 protein, CDR3 DNA. The D gene is left open where the match is weak.

>TRBJ1-2|TRBV7-2|-
CASSFTSTGTRGYTF
TGTGCCAGCAGTTTTACTTCGACAGGCACGAGGGGCTACACCTTC
>TRBJ2-3|TRBV7-9|TRBD2
CASSSATSGSVMGTDTQYF
TGTGCCAGCAGCTCTGCTACTAGCGGGAGCGTGATGGGCACAGATACGCAGTATTTT
>TRBJ2-7|TRBV7-8|TRBD2
CASSLEALGLVIAYEQYF
TGTGCCAGCAGCTTAGAGGCTCTTGGACTAGTCATAGCCTACGAGCAGTACTTC
>TRBJ2-2|TRBV19|TRBD2
CASSIAGATGELFF
TGTGCCAGTAGCATAGCGGGAGCCACCGGGGAGCTGTTTTTT
>TRBJ2-5|TRBV28|TRBD2
CASSSSGSKQETQYF
TGTGCCAGCAGTTCTAGCGGGAGTAAACAAGAGACCCAGTACTTC
>TRBJ1-2|TRBV5-8|-
CASRGGRDYGYTF
TGTGCCAGCAGAGGAGGCCGGGACTATGGCTACACCTTC
>TRBJ1-1|TRBV30|TRBD1
CAWLDRGRTNTEAFF
TGTGCCTGGTTGGACAGGGGGCGCACGAACACTGAAGCTTTCTTT
>TRBJ1-5|TRBV21-1|-
CASSKAGFLALGQVSNQPQHF
TGTGCCAGCAGCAAAGCTGGATTCTTAGCCCTGGGACAGGTTAGCAATCAGCCCCAGCATTTT
>TRBJ1-2|TRBV2|-
CASSELAVHGYTF
TGTGCCAGCAGTGAACTGGCAGTTCACGGCTACACCTTC
>TRBJ1-2|TRBV30|TRBD1
CAWGTGENYGYTF
TGTGCCTGGGGGACAGGAGAGAACTATGGCTACACCTTC
>TRBJ1-6|TRBV5-1|-
CASSLESGGGSPLHF
TGCGCCAGCAGCTTGGAGTCCGGGGGAGGGTCACCCCTCCACTTT
>TRBJ2-7|TRBV28|-
CADRTSGPREQYF
TGTGCCGACCGGACCAGCGGGCCAAGGGAGCAGTACTTC
>TRBJ1-4|TRBV28|-
CASRPVDEKLFF
TGTGCCAGCAGGCCCGTAGATGAAAAACTGTTTTTT
>TRBJ2-7|TRBV6-1|-
CASSVARYEQYF
TGTGCCAGCAGTGTAGCTCGCTACGAGCAGTACTTC
>TRBJ1-1|TRBV5-1|-
CASSATGLNTEAFF
TGCGCCAGCAGCGCTACAGGACTGAACACTGAAGCTTTCTTT